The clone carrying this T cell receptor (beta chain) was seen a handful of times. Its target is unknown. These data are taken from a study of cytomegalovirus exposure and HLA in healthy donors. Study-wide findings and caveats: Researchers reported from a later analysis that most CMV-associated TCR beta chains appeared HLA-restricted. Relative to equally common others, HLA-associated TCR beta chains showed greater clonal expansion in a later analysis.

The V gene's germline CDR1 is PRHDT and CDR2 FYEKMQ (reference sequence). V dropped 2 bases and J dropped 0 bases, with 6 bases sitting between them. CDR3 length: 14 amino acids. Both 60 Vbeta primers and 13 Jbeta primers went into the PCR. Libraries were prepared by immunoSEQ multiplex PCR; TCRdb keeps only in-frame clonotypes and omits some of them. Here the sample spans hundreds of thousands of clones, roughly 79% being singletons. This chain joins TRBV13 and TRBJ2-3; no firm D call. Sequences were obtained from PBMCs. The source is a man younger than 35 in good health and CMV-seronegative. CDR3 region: CASSLFPSTDTQYF. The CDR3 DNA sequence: TGTGCCAGCAGCTTATTCCCTAGCACAGATACGCAGTATTTT.